This paragraph reports one T cell receptor (beta chain). Its antigen is unidentified. Library construction for TCR beta used iRepertoire HTBI primers and Arm-PCR of CDR3 regions. Via MiXCR, TCRdb re-called the multiplex PCR reads, giving one row per CDR3 protein. The sample has around 400,000 distinct CDR3 sequences, roughly a fifth seen once. The time point was: persistent/refractory GD, antithyroid drugs over 5 years with positive TRAb. The TCR library was made from RNA that had been extracted from PBMCs in TRIzol. The entry originates in a study of regulatory T cells in long-lasting Graves disease. Study-level findings and limits: Repertoires from persistent disease leaned toward TRBV28, TRBJ1-2 and TRBJ2-5.

The CDR3 is 14 amino acids. In germline, CDR1 is SGHRS, CDR2 YFSETQ. The ends were cut back, 0 bases at V and 8 bases at J, with 14 bases in the middle. The sequenced sample was peripheral blood mononuclear cells (PBMCs), obtained when the disease was refractory, from a patient treated with antithyroid drugs. The receptor was derived from a female donor with Graves disease. The J gene is TRBJ1-2, the V gene TRBV5-1; D gene ambiguous. The CDR3 DNA is TGCGCCAGCAGCTTGGCGGACGGCCGCGGGGGCTACACCTTC. This codes for CASSLADGRGGYTF.